Sequencing of this T cell receptor (beta chain) was carried out in a study of shared clonotypes between healthy human individuals. The unsorted PBMC sample used ten immunoSEQ deep assay plates. Sequencing was performed with immunoSEQ multiplex PCR; in TCRdb, only in-frame clones are kept and a portion is missing. The sample has some 530,000 clones, approximately 81% seen once. V dropped 0 bases and J dropped 1 base, with 12 bases sitting between them. CDR1 and CDR2 (germline): MGHRA, YSYEKL. This CDR3 has 16 residues. This clone showed up just once. Its antigen remains unknown. Study-level points and caveats: Sampling covered blood only; tissue repertoires likely differ.

The chain recombines TRBV4-1 with TRBJ2-5, with D tentatively TRBD2 (6 bases). Sequenced: PBMCs. The TCR comes from a woman aged 40 to 50 in good health. Some clones in this sample may be carry-over from other donors' samples. The CDR3 nucleotides are TGCGCCAGCAGCCAAGAGCGGGACGGGCCCCAAGAGACCCAGTACTTC. Protein sequence: CASSQERDGPQETQYF.